The 18 T cell receptor beta chains given below trace back to one sample, sequenced in a study of PD-1 blockade in classical Hodgkin lymphoma. In every patient, relapse followed autologous stem cell transplantation, while exposure to brentuximab vedotin differed. Assay: immunoSEQ multiplex PCR; the TCRdb copy retains only in-frame clones and omits some. This sample yields around 66,000 clones, of which about two thirds are seen a single time; roughly 9% belongs to the top ten. The sample here was peripheral blood mononuclear cells (PBMCs), taken before the second cycle of nivolumab. These TCRs come from a human donor with classical Hodgkin lymphoma.

This chain uses TRBV4-2 with TRBJ2-1, with D maybe TRBD2 (6 bases). The CDR3 is made up of 15 amino acids. With 1 base removed from V and 9 bases from J, the gap between germline ends came to 16 bases. Germline CDR1 and CDR2: LGHNA and YNFKEQ. CDR3 in DNA: TGTGCCAGCAGCCAAGTCGACGGGAGCCTTGGTGAGCAGTTCTTC. Amino acids: CASSQVDGSLGEQFF.

This clone has just a few counts. V and J are TRBV5-1 and TRBJ2-1; D possibly uses TRBD1 or TRBD2 (5 bases each). There are 15 residues in the CDR3. Trimming removed 4 bases from V and 4 bases from J, with 15 bases in between. Per germline, CDR1 SGHRS and CDR2 YFSETQ. DNA of the CDR3: TGCGCCAGCAGCATCACCGGGGCCCTTTACAATGAGCAGTTCTTC. Its translation: CASSITGALYNEQFF. Supplemented by reference TRBV5-1 and TRBJ2-1, the full variable domain reads KAGVTQTPRYLIKTRGQQVTLSCSPISGHRSVSWYQQTPGQGLQFLFEYFSETQRNKGNFPGRFSGRQFSNSRSEMNVSTLELGDSALYLCASSITGALYNEQFFGPGTRLTVL.

The chain couples TRBV6-5 to TRBJ1-5; tentative D call: TRBD1 (5 bases). Trimming stripped 6 bases from V and 2 bases from J, with 14 bases between. The germline V gene has CDR1 MNHEY and CDR2 SVGAGI. This CDR3 comprises 15 residues. The CDR3 DNA reads TGTGCCAGCAGCGGCAGGGCCTGGGGCAATCAGCCCCAGCATTTT. It specifies CASSGRAWGNQPQHF.

The V call is TRBV11-1, the J call TRBJ1-1; 9 bases are a match to TRBD1. The CDR3 totals 14 residues. The V gene's germline CDR1 is SGHAT and CDR2 FQDESV (reference sequence). The V and J ends lost 9 bases and 5 bases, in that order; junction bases with no gene match: 10. Written as DNA, the CDR3 is TGTGCCAGTGCGATGACAGGGGGTAGGACTGAAGCTTTCTTT. This encodes CASAMTGGRTEAFF.

The V call is TRBV6-6, the J call TRBJ1-1; D may be TRBD1 (5 bases). Germline V gives CDR1 MNHNY, CDR2 SVGAGI (reference sequence). The CDR3 length is 13 residues. The V end lost 5 bases, the J end lost 3 bases, and 10 bases lay between the germline ends. CDR3 bases: TGTGCCAGCAGTGCGGTGGGGCACACTGAAGCTTTCTTT. This codes for CASSAVGHTEAFF.

This clone was recorded a few times. The chain employs TRBV9 and TRBJ1-1; D is perhaps TRBD1 (5 bases). Looked up from germline, CDR1 is SGDLS and CDR2 is YYNGEE. The CDR3 has 13 residues. Deletions cut 4 bases from V and 1 base from J, with 8 bases between. For the CDR3, the DNA is TGTGCCAGCAGCCCAGGACAGAACACTGAAGCTTTCTTT. Protein sequence: CASSPGQNTEAFF. Together with reference TRBV9 and TRBJ1-1, the CDR3 gives the full variable domain: DSGVTQTPKHLITATGQRVTLRCSPRSGDLSVYWYQQSLDQGLQFLIQYYNGEERAKGNILERFSAQQFPDLHSELNLSSLELGDSALYFCASSPGQNTEAFFGQGTRLTVV.

The CDR3 coding sequence is TGTGCCAGCAGTGATATGACAGGGCCAGTTACCGGAAACACCATATATTTT. Its protein product is CASSDMTGPVTGNTIYF. The rearrangement uses TRBV2 and TRBJ1-3; TRBD1 aligns across 7 bases. The junction had 12 bases not matched to a gene; V was cut back by 3 bases and J by 4 bases. Germline values: CDR1 SNHLY, CDR2 FYNNEI. The CDR3 extends over 17 amino acids.

With respect to this clone: A much larger clone lies one base from this, so it may be a read error. The chain recombines TRBV7-8 with TRBJ1-4; possible D gene TRBD1, 5 bases. Trimming removed 5 bases from V and 8 bases from J, with 15 bases in between. The germline V gene has CDR1 SGHVS and CDR2 FQNEAQ. The CDR3 is 14 residues long. CDR3 protein: CASSPHGGGEKLFF. The CDR3, as DNA: TGTGCCAGCAGCCCGCACGGGGGAGGCGAAAAACTGTTTTTT.

The chain uses TRBV7-6 and TRBJ2-1, with 9 bases that match TRBD2. The CDR3 totals 16 residues. Per the germline V gene, CDR1 is SGHVS and CDR2 is FNYEAQ. Trimming removed 3 bases from V and 4 bases from J; junction bases left unmatched: 7. CDR3: CASSLFDSGGYNEQFF. DNA of the CDR3: TGTGCCAGCAGCTTGTTTGATAGCGGGGGATACAATGAGCAGTTCTTC.

The chain recombines TRBV18 with TRBJ1-2; D remains ambiguous. The length of the CDR3 is 15 residues. Per the germline V gene, CDR1 is KGHSH and CDR2 is LQKENI. V was trimmed by 0 bases and J by 7 bases, leaving 15 bases between them. CDR3 in amino acids: CASSPPGQIEVGYTF. The CDR3 DNA follows: TGTGCCAGCTCACCACCCGGTCAGATTGAGGTTGGCTACACCTTC.

In this sample, this clone turned up a few times. The V and J genes are TRBV19 and TRBJ2-3; TRBD2 agrees at 10 bases. V gave up 5 bases and J gave up 0 bases; unmatched junction bases: 5. This CDR3 has 16 residues. Germline values: CDR1 LNHDA, CDR2 SQIVND (reference sequence). The CDR3 coding sequence is TGTGCCAGTAGTTCCGGACTAGCGGCTAGCACAGATACGCAGTATTTT. Translated, it gives CASSSGLAASTDTQYF.

This clone was observed at least ten times. The J gene is TRBJ2-7, the V gene TRBV11-2, with 14 bases that match TRBD2. The CDR3 consists of 15 residues. The germline V gene encodes CDR1 SGHAT and CDR2 FQNNGV. After removal of 5 bases from V and 8 bases from J, the junction contained 8 bases not matched to a gene. CDR3 sequence: CASSPVRTSGGQQYF. The CDR3, as DNA: TGTGCCAGCAGCCCCGTGCGGACTAGCGGGGGGCAGCAGTACTTC. The full variable domain, rest sourced from reference TRBV11-2 and TRBJ2-7, is EAGVAQSPRYKIIEKRQSVAFWCNPISGHATLYWYQQILGQGPKLLIQFQNNGVVDDSQLPKDRFSAERLKGVDSTLKIQPAKLEDSAVYLCASSPVRTSGGQQYFGPGTRLTVT.

This sequence joins TRBV7-9 and TRBJ1-1; 7 nucleotides agree with TRBD1. There are 14 residues in the CDR3. After removal of 5 bases from V and 1 base from J, the junction contained 4 bases not matched to a gene. CDR1 is SEHNR, CDR2 FQNEAQ, per germline (reference sequence). The CDR3 coding sequence is TGTGCCAGCAGCCCCGGACAGGCGAACACTGAAGCTTTCTTT. Its protein is CASSPGQANTEAFF.

The rearrangement links TRBV5-1 to TRBJ2-5, with TRBD2 matching 8 bases. The CDR3 length is 13 residues. From germline, CDR1 is SGHRS and CDR2 YFSETQ. Trimming removed 0 bases from V and 5 bases from J; junction bases left unmatched: 0. CDR3: CASSLGLAETQYF. CDR3 DNA sequence: TGCGCCAGCAGCTTGGGACTAGCGGAGACCCAGTACTTC.

Of note for this clone: Other nucleotide sequences in the sample specify the same CDR3. The chain recombines TRBV5-1 with TRBJ1-4; D unclear. CDR1 SGHRS and CDR2 YFSETQ come from the germline V gene. V lost 1 base and J 5 bases, leaving 9 bases between the germline ends. The CDR3 extends over 14 amino acids. The CDR3 here is CASSLTGINEKLFF. In DNA form, the CDR3 reads TGCGCCAGCAGCTTGACCGGCATAAATGAAAAACTGTTTTTT.

The chain combines TRBV10-2 with TRBJ1-5; D possibly corresponds to TRBD1 (6 bases). Germline CDR1 and CDR2: WSHSY and SAAADI. V was clipped by 4 bases and J by 3 bases, with 16 bases between them. The CDR3 consists of 16 residues. The CDR3 spells CASSGRGRGFNQPQHF. The CDR3 nucleotides read TGCGCCAGCAGTGGAAGGGGCAGGGGATTCAATCAGCCCCAGCATTTT.

On this clone: Other DNA variants within this sample encode the same CDR3. The chain uses TRBV11-2 and TRBJ2-1; no clear D gene. V lost 0 bases to trimming and J lost 7 bases, with 19 bases between them. The length of the CDR3 is 17 residues. CDR1 SGHAT and CDR2 FQNNGV come from the germline V gene. CDR3 protein: CASSLDWSSLGLNEQFF. The DNA for the CDR3 is TGTGCCAGCAGCTTAGATTGGAGCAGCCTTGGTTTGAATGAGCAGTTCTTC.

The chain uses TRBV5-6 and TRBJ2-7; 10 bases align to TRBD2. J gave up 9 bases and V 5 bases, and 11 bases lay outside the gene matches. The CDR3 extends over 14 amino acids. Germline V lookup: CDR1 SGHDT, CDR2 YYEEEE. This CDR3 reads CASSSLAGARVQYF. CDR3 DNA sequence: TGTGCCAGCAGTTCTCTAGCGGGGGCACGAGTGCAGTACTTC.